These T cell receptor beta chains were read from a single sample in a study of CD8 T cells in Susac syndrome. TCRdb reprocessed the immunoSEQ multiplex PCR reads via MiXCR and lists one record per CDR3 protein. The repertoire holds around 190,000 distinct CDR3 sequences, with around 95% as singletons. The sample consisted of CD4+ T cells from PBMCs. Receptor source: a human donor in good health. Each CDR3 is given with its conserved first and last residue. Fields, in order: J gene, V gene, CDR3 protein.

J: TRBJ2-7; V: TRBV14; CDR3: CASSQGLGSSWEQYF
J: TRBJ1-4; V: TRBV4-1; CDR3: CASSSPRGGEKLFF
J: TRBJ2-3; V: TRBV27; CDR3: CASSLPPGLAGGDTQYF
J: TRBJ1-1; V: TRBV19; CDR3: CASTLYTEAFF
J: TRBJ2-5; V: TRBV28; CDR3: CASGRERETQYF
J: TRBJ2-1; V: TRBV11-2; CDR3: CASSLGNLVPEQFF
J: TRBJ2-4; V: TRBV19; CDR3: CASKKGTANIQYF
J: TRBJ2-2; V: TRBV29-1; CDR3: CSLMTGPGELFF
J: TRBJ2-1; V: TRBV11-3; CDR3: CASSPDRYNEQFF
J: TRBJ2-5; V: TRBV3-1; CDR3: CASSQDVRETQYF
J: TRBJ1-5; V: TRBV27; CDR3: CASSRLPDQPQHF
J: TRBJ2-3; V: TRBV24-1; CDR3: CATSDTSRSTDTQYF
J: TRBJ2-7; V: TRBV7-2; CDR3: CASSSRVDFYEQYF
J: TRBJ1-1; V: TRBV9; CDR3: CASSVYGENTEAFF
J: TRBJ2-5; V: TRBV5-4; CDR3: CASSLARQGARETQYF
J: TRBJ1-2; V: TRBV20-1; CDR3: CSATIGTGDYGYTF
J: TRBJ2-3; V: TRBV3-1; CDR3: CASSQDARGGGDTQYF
J: TRBJ2-1; V: TRBV6-5; CDR3: CASRGQGAEQFF
J: TRBJ2-1; V: TRBV7-2; CDR3: CASSLTSGGWSYNEQFF
J: TRBJ2-1; V: TRBV24-1; CDR3: CATSGQGSEQFF
J: TRBJ2-1; V: TRBV18; CDR3: CASSPTGLSNEQFF
J: TRBJ2-4; V: TRBV5-6; CDR3: CASSLDWTSGNIQYF
J: TRBJ2-1; V: TRBV11-1; CDR3: CASSFPPSSYNEQFF
J: TRBJ2-2; V: TRBV29-1; CDR3: CSVEDGQGFDGELFF
J: TRBJ2-7; V: TRBV20-1; CDR3: CSARTSGAEQYF
J: TRBJ1-5; V: TRBV7-8; CDR3: CASSSGRLNQPQHF
J: TRBJ1-1; V: TRBV23-1; CDR3: CASWSHGGDTEAFF
J: TRBJ2-5; V: TRBV5-1; CDR3: CASRDGYQETQYF
J: TRBJ2-3; V: TRBV12-3/TRBV12-4; CDR3: CASSLAGVIDTQYF
J: TRBJ1-5; V: TRBV28; CDR3: CASTGGGRRSNQPQHF
J: TRBJ2-7; V: TRBV3-1; CDR3: CASSQGPGTGLYEQYF
J: TRBJ2-5; V: TRBV14; CDR3: CASSQDIQARETQYF
J: TRBJ2-1; V: TRBV7-9; CDR3: CASNTNPADEQFF
J: TRBJ1-2; V: TRBV12-3/TRBV12-4; CDR3: CASSSTGTGYGYTF
J: TRBJ2-1; V: TRBV7-8; CDR3: CASSLEGRVNNEQFF
J: TRBJ2-2; V: TRBV28; CDR3: CASSLTSAITGELFF
J: TRBJ1-2; V: TRBV12-3/TRBV12-4; CDR3: CASSTTGYTSYGYTF
J: TRBJ2-1; V: TRBV30; CDR3: CAWGRGYEQFF
J: TRBJ2-5; V: TRBV20-1; CDR3: CSSLAGQETQYF
J: TRBJ2-3; V: TRBV7-9; CDR3: CASSALEADTQYF
J: TRBJ1-2; V: TRBV6-1; CDR3: CASSLTAVGYGYTF
J: TRBJ2-7; V: TRBV12-3/TRBV12-4; CDR3: CASSLNYRDRVFNEQYF
J: TRBJ2-5; V: TRBV4-3; CDR3: CASSQGVAGARGTQYF
J: TRBJ2-2; V: TRBV4-3; CDR3: CASRQGAITGELFF
J: TRBJ2-7; V: TRBV29-1; CDR3: CSVVPPGGAEDF
J: TRBJ1-5; V: TRBV12-3/TRBV12-4; CDR3: CASSPQGRDDQPQHF
J: TRBJ2-1; V: TRBV12-3/TRBV12-4; CDR3: CASSLVLGRQFF
J: TRBJ1-1; V: TRBV9; CDR3: CASSVGRSTEAFF